The clone carrying this T cell receptor (beta chain) was detected ten times or more. Its antigen remains unknown. CD45RO-negative CD8 cells positively selected for CCR7 made up the naive population, which excluded terminally differentiated effector memory CD45RA+ cells. V lost 1 base, J lost 3 bases, and 16 bases lay in between. The CDR3 runs 16 residues. Germline V gene sequence: CDR1 SEHNR, CDR2 FQNEAQ (reference sequence). This record belongs to a study of shared clonotypes between healthy human individuals. Findings and caveats of the study: Rarefaction exposed incomplete sorted-subset sequencing despite large depth.

Evenly divided among several immunoSEQ plates was the genomic DNA of each subset. Here immunoSEQ multiplex PCR was the method, and the copy in TCRdb shows in-frame clones only, minus some. This table holds roughly 890,000 clones, about 91% found once. Sequenced input: naive CD8+ T cells sorted from blood. The sequence was obtained from a man between 25 and 39 years old in good health. The chain is built from TRBV7-9 and TRBJ2-7; D gene unclear. The CDR3 region has the DNA TGTGCCAGCAGCTTAGTCCAAGGTGGCCCTTTCTACGAGCAGTACTTC. Encoded protein: CASSLVQGGPFYEQYF.